This note documents a single T cell receptor (beta chain) sequence. Its binding antigen is unknown. One end of the junction varies from germline; a read error may be responsible. TCR CDR3 regions were amplified from genomic DNA by multiplex PCR using the deep immunoSEQ assay. Extracted genomic DNA from each cell subset was distributed evenly across all wells of several immunoSEQ 96-well plates, and each plate was treated as a replicate. For sorted subsets, around 200 ng genomic DNA, equal to 30,000 or so T cell genomes, was loaded into each replicate PCR. Purified libraries were quantified with a Qubit 3.0 fluorometer, sized on a Bioanalyzer 2100, and re-quantified with the KAPA Library Quantification kit. Each immunoSEQ 96-well plate was sequenced on its own single-read 150-cycle Illumina NextSeq 550 flow cell. As for the authors' bioinformatics: The immunoSEQ output contained only junctional sequences without quality scores, so filtering could not match that applied to full-length reads. To assign V/J genes and CDR3, sequences were annotated against IMGT germline references using PyIR, a Python wrapper for IgBLAST v1.9. Reads were removed for weak V/J assignments (E-value above 1e-6), missing CDR3, stop codons, out-of-frame junctions, or ambiguous translated residues. V3J clonotypes were defined by identical inferred V gene, J gene, and CDR3 amino acid sequence. The percentage overlap between two repertoires was calculated by dividing the number of shared unique clonotypes by the size of the smaller repertoire. Richness of each repertoire was evaluated using RTK rarefaction, the Chao1 estimator, and Recon v2.1 estimates of unobserved clonotypes. Generation probabilities were computed with OLGA for all TCRbeta clonotypes obtained by the gDNA method from a handful of donors. Here the immuneACCESS table is served through TCRdb, limited to in-frame sequences with V and J called. Missing clones are a known gap in these copies; in checked studies unresolved V genes cover under half, and the rest lacks a known reason. The DNA gave D and trimming, while V, J and clone size come from that table. The sample table records roughly 680,000 clones; about two thirds of these occur just once. The top ten clonotypes cover more than 1.5% of the sample.

There are 13 amino acids in the CDR3, from cysteine to phenylalanine inclusive. Only the CDR3 portion is preserved as DNA: 39 bases, with reading frame beginning at the first base. From the germline V gene, CDR1 is SNHLY and CDR2 is FYNNEI. Healthy HIV-negative adults with no recently reported acute infections or vaccinations were included as donors. Only Caucasian adults living in Nashville, Tennessee, USA were represented among the donors. CD4+ T cells were enriched by magnetic negative selection, after which naive cells were positively selected on CD45RA and the negative fraction was taken as the memory subset. Blood was collected by leukapheresis, and PBMCs were isolated by Ficoll-Histopaque density gradient centrifugation and then cryopreserved in liquid nitrogen vapor phase. Analytical flow cytometry was used to check the purity and quantity of every magnetically sorted T cell population. From each sorted fraction, genomic DNA was isolated and quantified by UV absorbance on a Nanodrop 2000c.

The data were taken from a study of shared clonotypes between healthy human individuals (dated by TCRdb to 2018 to 2021). In terms of the full investigation: The cohort included three men and a couple of women between 18 and 49 years of age. Per donor, leukapheresis produced somewhere between about 0.9 and 9 billion PBMCs. To estimate repertoire size and how much clonotypes are shared between individuals, the study performed deep sequencing of blood TCR repertoires from five healthy adults. To increase sequencing depth and limit assay-specific biases, different laboratories used diverse techniques to prepare libraries and sequence TCR repertoires. For each donor, CD4 naive and CD4 memory were each run on three plates, CD8 naive on two plates, and CD8 memory on one plate.

General findings and caveats noted by the study authors: Incomplete sequencing was indicated by rarefaction of sorted-subset datasets, despite the large sequencing depth. Roughly 5% of naive CD4, 3% to 3.5% of naive CD8, about 2.1% of memory CD4, and 0.35% to 0.5% of memory CD8 clonotypes were shared across several donors. Compared with non-shared clonotypes, the clonotypes found in all four sorted-subset donors had higher generation probabilities. The genetic and exposure-history diversity represented was limited by the small number of donors. Only blood was sampled, and tissue TCR repertoires likely differ from those in blood. Based on pairwise subsampling, the degree of clonotype sharing among donors was expected to be affected by sequencing depth. Naive subsets generally had larger estimated clonotype richness than memory subsets.

The V gene is TRBV2 and the J gene is TRBJ2-7; 15 bases in between match TRBD2. Input material: memory CD4+ T cells sorted from blood. Sample cell subset or site, as interpreted from the label and publication: CD45RA-negative fraction. This TCR came from a woman aged 25-40 years in good health. The DNA sequence is as follows: TGTGCCAGCAAGTCTGGACTAGCGGGAGGGAACTCCTTC. The encoded protein is CASKSGLAGGNSF. Outside the CDR3, residues come from the reference TRBV2 and TRBJ2-7 proteins, so the full variable domain is: EPEVTQTPSHQVTQMGQEVILRCVPISNHLYFYWYRQILGQKVEFLVSFYNNEISEKSEIFDDQFSVERPDGSNFTLKIRSTKLEDSAMYFCASKSGLAGGNSFGPGTRLTVT.